The next 3 T cell receptor beta chains were all read from a single sample in a study of T cell changes during pregnancy in multiple sclerosis (dated by TCRdb to about 2019). Library construction relied on the immunoSEQ multiplex PCR assay. TCRdb re-hosts the immuneACCESS table, in-frame sequences only. Its copies lack some clones; in the studies checked, an unresolved V gene accounts for under half of them, and the cause for the rest is not known. This sample has tens of thousands of clones in its table, and 90% to 95% of those were observed once. The top ten hold roughly 2.5% of the sample. The sample consisted of peripheral blood, taken in the first trimester of pregnancy. These receptors were obtained from a female donor with multiple sclerosis, enrolled in a pregnancy study.

This rearrangement joins TRBV9 to TRBJ2-3; D uncertain. CDR3 length: 11 amino acids. Germline CDR1 and CDR2: SGDLS and YYNGEE. Trimming removed 7 bases at V and 2 bases at J, with 5 bases between. CDR3 region: CASGTTDTQYF. CDR3 nucleotides: TGTGCCAGCGGCACCACAGATACGCAGTATTTT.

V and J are TRBV15 and TRBJ2-6; a possible D gene is TRBD1 (5 bases). Germline CDR1 LNHNV, CDR2 YYDKDF (reference sequence). V lost 5 bases, J lost 2 bases, and 13 bases lay in between. This CDR3 is built from 16 residues. The CDR3: CATSETAGTGANVLTF. DNA for the CDR3: TGTGCCACCAGCGAAACCGCAGGGACTGGGGCCAACGTCCTGACTTTC.

V and J are TRBV28 and TRBJ2-2; D remains ambiguous. Trimming removed 3 bases at V and 4 bases at J, with 9 bases between. CDR1 MDHEN and CDR2 SYDVKM come from the germline V gene. There are 14 residues in the CDR3. The CDR3 bases are TGTGCCAGCAGTTTGATCCAGCGCACCGGGGAGCTGTTTTTT. This codes for CASSLIQRTGELFF.